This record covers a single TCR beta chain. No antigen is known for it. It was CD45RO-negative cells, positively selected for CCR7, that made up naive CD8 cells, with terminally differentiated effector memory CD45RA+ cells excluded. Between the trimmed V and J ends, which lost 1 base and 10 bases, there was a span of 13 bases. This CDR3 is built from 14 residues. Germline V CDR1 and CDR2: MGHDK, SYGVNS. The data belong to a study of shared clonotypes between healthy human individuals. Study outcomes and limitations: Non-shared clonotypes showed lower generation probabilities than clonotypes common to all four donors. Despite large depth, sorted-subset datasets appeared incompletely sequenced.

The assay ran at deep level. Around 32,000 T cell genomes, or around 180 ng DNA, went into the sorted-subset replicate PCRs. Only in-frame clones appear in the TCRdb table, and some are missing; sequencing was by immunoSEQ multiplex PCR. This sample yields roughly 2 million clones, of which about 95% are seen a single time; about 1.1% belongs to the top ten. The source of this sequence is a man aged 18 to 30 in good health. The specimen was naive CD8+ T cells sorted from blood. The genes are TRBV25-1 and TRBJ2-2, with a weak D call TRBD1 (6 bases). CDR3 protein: CASSEFEGGAELFF. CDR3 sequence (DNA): TGTGCCAGCAGTGAATTTGAAGGGGGAGCGGAGCTGTTTTTT. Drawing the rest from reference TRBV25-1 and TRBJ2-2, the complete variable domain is EADIYQTPRYLVIGTGKKITLECSQTMGHDKMYWYQQDPGMELHLIHYSYGVNSTEKGDLSSESTVSRIRTEHFPLTLESARPSHTSQYLCASSEFEGGAELFFGEGSRLTVL.